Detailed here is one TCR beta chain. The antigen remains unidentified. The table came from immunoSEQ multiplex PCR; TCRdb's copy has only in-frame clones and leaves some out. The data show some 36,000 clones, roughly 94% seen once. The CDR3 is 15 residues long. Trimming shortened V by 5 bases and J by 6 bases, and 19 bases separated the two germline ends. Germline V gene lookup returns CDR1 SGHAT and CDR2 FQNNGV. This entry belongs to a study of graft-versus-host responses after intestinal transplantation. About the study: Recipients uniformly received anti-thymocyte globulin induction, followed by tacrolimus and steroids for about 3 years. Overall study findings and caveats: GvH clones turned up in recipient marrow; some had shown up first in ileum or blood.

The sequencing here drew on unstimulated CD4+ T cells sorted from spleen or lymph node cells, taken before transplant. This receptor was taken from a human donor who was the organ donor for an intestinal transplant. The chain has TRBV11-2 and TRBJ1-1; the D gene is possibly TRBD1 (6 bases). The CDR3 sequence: CASSPRIGGNSEAFF. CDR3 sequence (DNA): TGTGCCAGCAGCCCTAGGATAGGGGGTAACTCTGAAGCTTTCTTT.